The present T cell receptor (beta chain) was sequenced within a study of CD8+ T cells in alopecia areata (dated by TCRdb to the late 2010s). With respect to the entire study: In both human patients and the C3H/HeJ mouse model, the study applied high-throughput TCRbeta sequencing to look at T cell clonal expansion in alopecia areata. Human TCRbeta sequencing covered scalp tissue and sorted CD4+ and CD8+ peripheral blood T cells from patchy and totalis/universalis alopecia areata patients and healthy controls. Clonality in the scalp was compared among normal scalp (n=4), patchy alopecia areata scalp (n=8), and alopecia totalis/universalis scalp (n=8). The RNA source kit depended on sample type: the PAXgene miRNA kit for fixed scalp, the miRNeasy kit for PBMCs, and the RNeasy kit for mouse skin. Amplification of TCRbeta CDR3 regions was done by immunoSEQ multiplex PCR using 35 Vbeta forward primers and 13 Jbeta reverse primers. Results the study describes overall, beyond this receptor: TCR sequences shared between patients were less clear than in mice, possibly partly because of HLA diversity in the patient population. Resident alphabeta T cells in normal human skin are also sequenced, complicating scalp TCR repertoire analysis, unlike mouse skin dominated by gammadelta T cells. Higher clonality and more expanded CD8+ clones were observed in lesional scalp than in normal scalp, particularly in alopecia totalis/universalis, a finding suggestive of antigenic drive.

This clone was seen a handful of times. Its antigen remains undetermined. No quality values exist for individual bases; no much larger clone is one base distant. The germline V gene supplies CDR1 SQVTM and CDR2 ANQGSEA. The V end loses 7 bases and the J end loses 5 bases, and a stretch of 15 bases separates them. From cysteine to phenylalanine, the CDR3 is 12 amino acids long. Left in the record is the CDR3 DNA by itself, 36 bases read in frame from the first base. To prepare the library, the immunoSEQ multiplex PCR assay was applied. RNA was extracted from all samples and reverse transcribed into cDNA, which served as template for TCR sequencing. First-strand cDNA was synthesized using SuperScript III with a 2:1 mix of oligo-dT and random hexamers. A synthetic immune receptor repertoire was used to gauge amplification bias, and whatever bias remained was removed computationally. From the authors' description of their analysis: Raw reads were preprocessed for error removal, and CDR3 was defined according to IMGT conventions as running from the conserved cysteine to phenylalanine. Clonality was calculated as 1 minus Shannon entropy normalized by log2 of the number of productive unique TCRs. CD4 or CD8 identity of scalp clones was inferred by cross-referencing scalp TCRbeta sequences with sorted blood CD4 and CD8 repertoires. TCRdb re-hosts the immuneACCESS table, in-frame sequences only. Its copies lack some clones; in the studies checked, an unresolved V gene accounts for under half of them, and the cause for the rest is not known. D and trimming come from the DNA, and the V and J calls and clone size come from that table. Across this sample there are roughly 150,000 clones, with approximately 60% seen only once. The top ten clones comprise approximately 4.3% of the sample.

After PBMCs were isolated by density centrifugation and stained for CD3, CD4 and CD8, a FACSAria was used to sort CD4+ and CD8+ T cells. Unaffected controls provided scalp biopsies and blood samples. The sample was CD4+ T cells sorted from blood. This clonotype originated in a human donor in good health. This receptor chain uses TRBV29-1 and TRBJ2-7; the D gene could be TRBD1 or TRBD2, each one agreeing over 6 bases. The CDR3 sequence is CSARSGGHEQYF. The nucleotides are TGCAGCGCCCGATCCGGGGGCCACGAGCAGTACTTC.